These 32 T cell receptor beta chains came from one sample sequenced in a study of early T cells in non-severe SARS-CoV-2 infection. TCRdb re-called the 5' RACE reads with MiXCR, one entry per CDR3 protein. Among 60,000 to 90,000 distinct CDR3 sequences listed, more than 7.5% were seen once. The specimen was whole blood. These receptors originate from an adult who was a healthcare worker with PCR-confirmed SARS-CoV-2 infection or an uninfected control (not recorded which).

This clonotype was found a few times. The chain employs TRBV12-3 or TRBV12-4 and TRBJ2-5; TRBD2 agrees at 12 bases. The CDR3 has 15 amino acids. The V gene end was trimmed by 6 bases and the J gene end by 5 bases; junction bases not matched to a gene: 7. For the CDR3, the DNA is TGTGCCAGCAGGCAAGATGGACTAGCGGGGGAGACCCAGTACTTC. This encodes CASRQDGLAGETQYF.

This chain joins TRBV7-2 and TRBJ2-1; 12 bases are shared with TRBD2. This CDR3 region has 14 residues. Germline V lookup: CDR1 SGHTA, CDR2 FQGNSA. The V segment lost 7 bases and the J segment 8 bases; nucleotides outside the gene matches: 6. CDR3 protein: CASIRLAGAHEQFF. CDR3 DNA: TGTGCCAGCATCAGACTAGCGGGAGCCCATGAGCAGTTCTTC.

This clonotype was picked up a small number of times. This chain connects TRBV27 to TRBJ2-1, with D perhaps matching TRBD1 or TRBD2 (6 bases each). The CDR3 contains 15 residues. Trimming removed 6 bases from V and 0 bases from J, with 12 bases in between. In germline, CDR1 is MNHEY, CDR2 SMNVEV (reference sequence). CDR3 sequence: CASSLKGGSYNEQFF. The CDR3 bases are TGTGCCAGCAGCCTTAAGGGGGGCTCCTACAATGAGCAGTTCTTC.

This clonotype came up many times. V gene TRBV6-5 combines with J gene TRBJ2-1; 9 nucleotides align to TRBD1. Germline CDR1 and CDR2: MNHEY and SVGAGI. The CDR3 has 15 residues. V shed 6 bases and J 4 bases; nucleotides not matched to a gene: 7. CDR3 DNA sequence: TGTGCCAGCAGGGAAGTGACAGGGGGATACAATGAGCAGTTCTTC. This gives the protein CASREVTGGYNEQFF.

This clonotype was observed many times. The chain carries TRBV5-4 and TRBJ2-1, with D uncertain. The V end lost 4 bases, the J end lost 8 bases, and 19 bases lay between the germline ends. Germline V gene sequence: CDR1 SGHNT, CDR2 YYREEE (reference sequence). The CDR3 length is 15 residues. CDR3 nucleotide sequence: TGTGCCAGCAGCCTGCCTTGGGCGGCAGAAGATGAGCAGTTCTTC. As protein: CASSLPWAAEDEQFF.

At least ten counts were recorded for this clonotype. This sequence joins TRBV28 and TRBJ2-5; TRBD2 aligns across 7 bases. The CDR3 consists of 14 residues. Looked up from germline, CDR1 is MDHEN and CDR2 is SYDVKM. CDR3 coding DNA: TGTGAAACAAGAAGACTTTTGCGGGGGGAGACCCAGTACTTC. Translated, it gives CETRRLLRGETQYF.

The chain links TRBV11-2 to TRBJ2-1; D is ambiguous. The V and J ends lost 5 bases and 2 bases respectively, with 10 bases between them. Germline-derived CDR1 and CDR2 are SGHAT and FQNNGV. The CDR3 spans 14 residues. CDR3 in amino acids: CASSPPKAYNEQFF. As DNA, the CDR3 is TGTGCCAGCAGCCCACCCAAAGCCTACAATGAGCAGTTCTTC. Variable domain in full (rest from reference TRBV11-2 and TRBJ2-1): EAGVAQSPRYKIIEKRQSVAFWCNPISGHATLYWYQQILGQGPKLLIQFQNNGVVDDSQLPKDRFSAERLKGVDSTLKIQPAKLEDSAVYLCASSPPKAYNEQFFGPGTRLTVL.

This clonotype was recorded at least ten times. The chain has TRBV2 and TRBJ2-3, with 7 bases identical to TRBD2. Germline CDR1 is SNHLY and CDR2 is FYNNEI. The CDR3 totals 15 residues. J was trimmed by 0 bases and V by 6 bases; bases with no gene match: 6. CDR3 loop: CASRESGVSTDTQYF. The CDR3 coding sequence is TGTGCCAGCAGGGAAAGCGGGGTTAGCACAGATACGCAGTATTTT.

As regards this clonotype: The junction differs from germline at one of its ends, possibly a read error. The gene calls are TRBV28 and TRBJ1-1; the D is unclear. CDR3 size: 14 residues. CDR1 is MDHEN, CDR2 SYDVKM, per germline. The CDR3 region has the DNA TGTGCCAGCGGTTTACTGGGCGCAAACACTGAAGCTTTCTTT. It is translated as CASGLLGANTEAFF.

This clonotype was recorded many times. This chain links TRBV3-1 with TRBJ2-1; maybe TRBD2 (6 bases). Germline CDR1 LGHDT, CDR2 YNNKEL (reference sequence). Trimming pared 0 bases from V and 8 bases from J, leaving 14 bases between. The CDR3 consists of 15 residues. The CDR3 protein is CASSQDQGLSDEQFF. Written as DNA, the CDR3 is TGTGCCAGCAGCCAAGATCAGGGACTGTCGGATGAGCAGTTCTTC.

This clonotype was seen repeatedly, ten times or more. The chain is built from TRBV7-8 and TRBJ2-7; 8 nucleotides align to TRBD2. V was pared by 5 bases and J by 2 bases, with 8 bases of the junction left unmatched. Germline lookup yields CDR1 SGHVS and CDR2 FQNEAQ. This CDR3 has 15 amino acids. The CDR3 DNA is TGTGCCAGCAGCCCTCTAGCGGGCAATGCCTACGAGCAGTACTTC. Protein sequence: CASSPLAGNAYEQYF.

The rearrangement uses TRBV28 and TRBJ2-1, with D tentatively TRBD1 or TRBD2 (5 bases each). The germline V gene encodes CDR1 MDHEN and CDR2 SYDVKM. The V end lost 2 bases, the J end lost 8 bases, and 19 bases lay between the germline ends. CDR3 length: 16 residues. The CDR3 spells CASSLAGGPRGDEQFF. The CDR3 bases are TGTGCCAGCAGTTTAGCTGGCGGCCCGAGGGGCGATGAGCAGTTCTTC. Full variable domain (remainder filled in from reference TRBV28 and TRBJ2-1): DVKVTQSSRYLVKRTGEKVFLECVQDMDHENMFWYRQDPGLGLRLIYFSYDVKMKEKGDIPEGYSVSREKKERFSLILESASTNQTSMYLCASSLAGGPRGDEQFFGPGTRLTVL.

There are many counts of this clonotype. The chain couples TRBV18 to TRBJ2-1; TRBD2 agrees at 9 bases. The CDR3 runs to 17 residues. Trimming cost V 4 bases and J 2 bases; bases outside gene matches: 9. In germline, CDR1 is KGHSH, CDR2 LQKENI. The CDR3 DNA sequence: TGTGCCAGCTCACGCTTCGGCGGGAGGGCCGCCTACAATGAGCAGTTCTTC. This translates into CASSRFGGRAAYNEQFF.

A note on this clonotype: This may arise from a read error, as a much more abundant clone is one base away. The rearrangement uses TRBV29-1 and TRBJ2-5; TRBD2 agrees at 10 bases. CDR3 length: 15 residues. V trimming: 8 bases; J trimming: 2 bases; junction bases outside the gene matches: 11. Per the germline V gene, CDR1 is SQVTM and CDR2 is ANQGSEA. CDR3 coding DNA: TGCAGCTTCATTTCTAGCGGGAGCCGTCAAGAGACCCAGTACTTC. It specifies CSFISSGSRQETQYF.

This clonotype was counted ten times or more. This chain uses TRBV20-1 with TRBJ2-1, with 13 positions matching TRBD2. In germline, CDR1 is DFQATT, CDR2 SNEGSKA (reference sequence). This CDR3 is 15 amino acids long. V lost 6 bases to trimming and J lost 9 bases; unmatched junction nucleotides: 11. CDR3 sequence: CSASGTSGKGGEQFF. The CDR3 DNA follows: TGCAGTGCCTCCGGGACTAGCGGGAAGGGAGGTGAGCAGTTCTTC.

This chain uses TRBV7-2 with TRBJ2-2; D could derive from TRBD1 or TRBD2 (5 bases each). The V gene lost 3 bases and the J gene lost 5 bases, with 10 bases spanning the gap. Germline V gene sequence: CDR1 SGHTA, CDR2 FQGNSA. This CDR3 has 14 amino acids. The CDR3 region is CASSFSGLTGELFF. The DNA for the CDR3 is TGTGCCAGCAGCTTCTCGGGGCTAACCGGGGAGCTGTTTTTT.

This clonotype was detected many times. This chain links TRBV7-9 with TRBJ2-1, with D uncertain. The CDR3 has 12 residues. The V gene's germline CDR1 is SEHNR and CDR2 FQNEAQ (reference sequence). The V end was cut by 3 bases, the J end by 6 bases, with 6 bases between. The CDR3 loop is CASSFLSNEQFF. The CDR3 DNA follows: TGTGCCAGCAGCTTCCTTAGCAATGAGCAGTTCTTC.

The CDR3 sequence is CASSPSVNYGYTF. CDR3 sequence (DNA): TGTGCCAGCAGCCCTTCCGTTAACTATGGCTACACCTTC. The chain joins TRBV5-4 to TRBJ1-2; no clear D gene. The V gene lost 4 bases and the J gene lost 1 base, with 8 bases spanning the gap. CDR1 SGHNT and CDR2 YYREEE come from the germline V gene (reference sequence). The CDR3 is 13 amino acids. The full variable domain, completed using reference TRBV5-4 and TRBJ1-2, is ETGVTQSPTHLIKTRGQQVTLRCSSQSGHNTVSWYQQALGQGPQFIFQYYREEENGRGNFPPRFSGLQFPNYSSELNVNALELDDSALYLCASSPSVNYGYTFGSGTRLTVV.

This clonotype was counted at least ten times. The CDR3, as DNA: TGCAGTGCTAGAGAGGGGCCGTGGAGGCAGTATTTT. It yields the protein CSAREGPWRQYF. This rearrangement joins TRBV20-1 to TRBJ2-3; tentative D call: TRBD1 (5 bases). Germline-derived CDR1 and CDR2 are DFQATT and SNEGSKA (reference sequence). The V end lost 0 bases, the J end lost 11 bases, and 12 bases lay between the germline ends. The CDR3 runs to 12 residues.

A few counts support this clonotype. The chain is built from TRBV11-2 and TRBJ2-7; no clear D. The CDR3 is 14 residues long. The V end lost 5 bases, the J end lost 0 bases, and 11 bases lay between the germline ends. Looked up from germline, CDR1 is SGHAT and CDR2 is FQNNGV. CDR3 in amino acids: CASSRTVSSYEQYF. Here the CDR3 DNA reads TGTGCCAGCAGCCGGACGGTAAGCTCCTACGAGCAGTACTTC.

The gene calls are TRBV20-1 and TRBJ2-3, with 12 bases fitting TRBD2. V shed 0 bases, J shed 6 bases, and the junction held 10 bases outside the gene matches. Germline CDR1 is DFQATT and CDR2 is SNEGSKA (reference sequence). The CDR3 loop spans 17 amino acids. CDR3 amino acids: CSARDWLLAGGRDTQYF. CDR3 in DNA: TGCAGTGCTAGAGATTGGCTACTAGCGGGAGGCCGTGATACGCAGTATTTT.

This clonotype was observed a few times. This rearrangement joins TRBV12-3 or TRBV12-4 to TRBJ2-2, with unresolved D. The CDR3 is made up of 15 amino acids. Trimming removed 8 bases from V and 5 bases from J, with 18 bases in between. As DNA, the CDR3 is TGTGCCAGCTCAGAGATACCCGGCCGGACCGGGGAGCTGTTTTTT. Protein: CASSEIPGRTGELFF.

In its sample, this clonotype was seen many times. The V call is TRBV18, the J call TRBJ2-7; D not certain. Trimming removed 2 bases at V and 0 bases at J, with 11 bases between. Germline values: CDR1 KGHSH, CDR2 LQKENI. The CDR3 spans 15 residues. CDR3 bases: TGTGCCAGCTCACCAGCCGGACGGTCCTCCTACGAGCAGTACTTC. Its translation is CASSPAGRSSYEQYF. Combining the CDR3 with reference TRBV18 and TRBJ2-7 gives the whole variable domain NAGVMQNPRHLVRRRGQEARLRCSPMKGHSHVYWYRQLPEEGLKFMVYLQKENIIDESGMPKERFSAEFPKEGPSILRIQQVVRGDSAAYFCASSPAGRSSYEQYFGPGTRLTVT.

V usage is TRBV20-1 and J usage is TRBJ2-1, with D possibly being TRBD2 (6 bases). Looked up from germline, CDR1 is DFQATT and CDR2 is SNEGSKA (reference sequence). The CDR3 runs to 14 residues. Trimming removed 1 base from V and 3 bases from J, with 10 bases in between. CDR3 coding DNA: TGCAGTGCTAGAGCGTGGACTAACTACAATGAGCAGTTCTTC. This sequence encodes CSARAWTNYNEQFF.

This clonotype was seen ten or more times. The chain employs TRBV14 and TRBJ2-1; 7 bases align to TRBD2. Germline-derived CDR1 and CDR2 are SGHDN and FVKESK. V gave up 2 bases and J gave up 10 bases; unmatched junction bases: 5. This CDR3 has 13 residues. CDR3 protein: CASSQREVREQFF. The CDR3 coding sequence is TGTGCCAGCAGCCAACGGGAGGTTCGGGAGCAGTTCTTC.

The V call is TRBV12-3 or TRBV12-4, the J call TRBJ2-2; the match to TRBD2 covers 12 bases. V gave up 6 bases and J gave up 7 bases; unmatched junction bases: 6. CDR3 length equals 15 residues. The CDR3 coding sequence is TGTGCCAGCAGCCCTAGCGGGAGGGCTATCGGGGAGCTGTTTTTT. Its translation is CASSPSGRAIGELFF.

This clonotype was observed a few times. The V call is TRBV6-1, the J call TRBJ1-4, with unresolved D. Germline-derived CDR1 and CDR2 are MNHNS and SASEGT. The length of the CDR3 is 16 residues. With 1 base removed from V and 8 bases from J, the gap between germline ends came to 17 bases. The CDR3 DNA is TGTGCCAGCAGTGAAGGCGATTTCCCAATGGGGGAAAAACTGTTTTTT. Translating gives CASSEGDFPMGEKLFF.

This clonotype was recorded many times. The V and J genes are TRBV6-4 and TRBJ1-1; tentative D call: TRBD1 (6 bases). This CDR3 has 13 amino acids. Germline assignment: CDR1 MRHNA and CDR2 SNTAGT. Trimming left V 6 bases short and J 1 base short, with 9 bases between. The CDR3 region has the DNA TGTGCCAGCAGACAGGACAGGAACACTGAAGCTTTCTTT. This encodes CASRQDRNTEAFF.

This clonotype was found a few times. The rearrangement uses TRBV5-1 and TRBJ2-1; the match to TRBD2 covers 11 bases. Germline CDR1 and CDR2: SGHRS and YFSETQ. CDR3 length: 14 residues. V trimming: 5 bases; J trimming: 5 bases; junction bases outside the gene matches: 3. The CDR3 DNA reads as TGCGCCAGCAGTGGGACTAGCGGTAACAATGAGCAGTTCTTC. Translation: CASSGTSGNNEQFF.

Points on this clonotype: The limits of the CDR3 on the DNA are not certain, so only TCRdb's listed CDR3 is given. The CDR3 spells CASSTSTPQNTQYF. The chain has TRBV7-8 and TRBJ2-3; TRBD1 is taken as the D call from the table, unchecked against the DNA. Germline CDR1 is SGHVS and CDR2 is FQNEAQ. The CDR3 contains 14 residues when both ends are counted.

The chain has TRBV10-2 and TRBJ2-2; the D is unclear. Germline-derived CDR1 and CDR2 are WSHSY and SAAADI. V lost 7 bases, J lost 1 base, and 4 bases lay in between. This CDR3 is 12 amino acids long. CDR3 residues: CASIKNTGELFF. The CDR3 DNA reads as TGCGCCAGCATCAAGAACACCGGGGAGCTGTTTTTT.

The sample holds many counts of this clonotype. V and J are TRBV9 and TRBJ1-3; D is possibly TRBD1 (5 bases). CDR1 is SGDLS and CDR2 is YYNGEE in the germline V gene. V lost 4 bases, J lost 4 bases, and 15 bases lay in between. The CDR3 contains 15 residues. The CDR3 is CASSPLTAMGNTIYF. DNA for the CDR3: TGTGCCAGCAGCCCGTTGACAGCTATGGGAAACACCATATATTTT.